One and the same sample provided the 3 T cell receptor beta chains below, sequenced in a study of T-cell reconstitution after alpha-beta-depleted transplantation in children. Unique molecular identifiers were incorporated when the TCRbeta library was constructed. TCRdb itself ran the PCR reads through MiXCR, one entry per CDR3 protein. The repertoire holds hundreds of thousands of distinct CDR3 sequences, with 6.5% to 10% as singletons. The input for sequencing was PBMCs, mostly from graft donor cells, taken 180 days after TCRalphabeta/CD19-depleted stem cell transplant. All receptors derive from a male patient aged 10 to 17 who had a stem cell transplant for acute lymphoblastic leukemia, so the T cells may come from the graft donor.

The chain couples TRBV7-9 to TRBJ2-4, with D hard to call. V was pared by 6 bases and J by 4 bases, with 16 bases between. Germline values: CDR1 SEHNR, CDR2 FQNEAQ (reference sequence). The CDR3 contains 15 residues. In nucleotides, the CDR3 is TGTGCCAGCAGGCGAAATGATGGTGGAAAAAACATTCAGTACTTC. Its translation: CASRRNDGGKNIQYF.

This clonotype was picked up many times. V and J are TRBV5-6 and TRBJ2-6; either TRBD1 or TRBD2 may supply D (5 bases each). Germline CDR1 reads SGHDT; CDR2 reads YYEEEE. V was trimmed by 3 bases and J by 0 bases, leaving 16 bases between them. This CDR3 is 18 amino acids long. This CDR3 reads CASSSTGTGSSGANVLTF. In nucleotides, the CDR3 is TGTGCCAGCAGCTCAACCGGGACGGGGAGCTCTGGGGCCAACGTCCTGACTTTC.

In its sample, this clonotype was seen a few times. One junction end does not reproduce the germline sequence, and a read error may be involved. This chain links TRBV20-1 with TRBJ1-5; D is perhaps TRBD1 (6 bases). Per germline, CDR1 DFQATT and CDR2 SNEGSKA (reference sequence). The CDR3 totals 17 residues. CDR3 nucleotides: TGCTGTGCTAGAGGGGGTGGTTGGTCCTATAGCAATCAGCCCCAGCATTTT. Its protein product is CCARGGGWSYSNQPQHF.